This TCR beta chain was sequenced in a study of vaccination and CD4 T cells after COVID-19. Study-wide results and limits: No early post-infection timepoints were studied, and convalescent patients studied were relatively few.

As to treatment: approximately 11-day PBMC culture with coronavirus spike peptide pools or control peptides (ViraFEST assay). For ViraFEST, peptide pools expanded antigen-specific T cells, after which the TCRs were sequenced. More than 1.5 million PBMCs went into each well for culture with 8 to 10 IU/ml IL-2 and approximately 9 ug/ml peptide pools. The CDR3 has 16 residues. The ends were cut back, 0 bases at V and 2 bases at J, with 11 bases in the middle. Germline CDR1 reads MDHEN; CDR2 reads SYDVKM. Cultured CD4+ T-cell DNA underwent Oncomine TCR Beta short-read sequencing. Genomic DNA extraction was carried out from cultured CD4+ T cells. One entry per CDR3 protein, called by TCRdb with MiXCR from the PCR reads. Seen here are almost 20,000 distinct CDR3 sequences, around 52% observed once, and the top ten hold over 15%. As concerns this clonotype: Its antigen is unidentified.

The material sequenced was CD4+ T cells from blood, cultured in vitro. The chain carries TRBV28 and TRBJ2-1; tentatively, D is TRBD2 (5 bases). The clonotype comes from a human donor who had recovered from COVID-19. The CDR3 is CASSLWDLRAYNEQFF. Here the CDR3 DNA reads TGTGCCAGCAGTTTATGGGACCTGAGGGCCTACAATGAGCAGTTCTTC.